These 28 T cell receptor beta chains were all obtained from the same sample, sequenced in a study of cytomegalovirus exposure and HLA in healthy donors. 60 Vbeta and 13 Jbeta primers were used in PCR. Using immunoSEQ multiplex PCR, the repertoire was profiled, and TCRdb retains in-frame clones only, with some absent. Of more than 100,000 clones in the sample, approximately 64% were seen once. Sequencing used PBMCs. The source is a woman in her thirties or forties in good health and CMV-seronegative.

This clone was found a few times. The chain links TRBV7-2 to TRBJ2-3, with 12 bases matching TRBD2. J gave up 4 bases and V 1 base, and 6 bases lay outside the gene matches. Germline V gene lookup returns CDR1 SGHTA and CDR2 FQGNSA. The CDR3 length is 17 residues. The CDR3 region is CASSLGPLAGGSDTQYF. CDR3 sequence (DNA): TGTGCCAGCAGCTTAGGACCCCTAGCGGGGGGGTCAGATACGCAGTATTTT.

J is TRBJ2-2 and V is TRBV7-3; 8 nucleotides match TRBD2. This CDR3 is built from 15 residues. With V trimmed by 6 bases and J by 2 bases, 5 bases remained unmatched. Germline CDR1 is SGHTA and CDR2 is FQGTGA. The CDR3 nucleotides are TGTGCCAGCAGAGAAGCGGGGGCTAACACCGGGGAGCTGTTTTTT. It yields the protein CASREAGANTGELFF. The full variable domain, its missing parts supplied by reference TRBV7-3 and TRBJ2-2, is GAGVSQTPSNKVTEKGKYVELRCDPISGHTALYWYRQSLGQGPEFLIYFQGTGAADDSGLPNDRFFAVRPEGSVSTLKIQRTERGDSAVYLCASREAGANTGELFFGEGSRLTVL.

In nucleotides, the CDR3 is TGTGCCAGCAGTTTAGGCGGGTATTATCCCACCTACGAGCAGTACTTC. Protein sequence: CASSLGGYYPTYEQYF. This chain uses TRBV27 with TRBJ2-7; D may be TRBD2 (5 bases). V was shortened by 2 bases and J by 2 bases, with 16 bases between the two germline ends. Germline V gives CDR1 MNHEY, CDR2 SMNVEV (reference sequence). The CDR3 has 16 amino acids.

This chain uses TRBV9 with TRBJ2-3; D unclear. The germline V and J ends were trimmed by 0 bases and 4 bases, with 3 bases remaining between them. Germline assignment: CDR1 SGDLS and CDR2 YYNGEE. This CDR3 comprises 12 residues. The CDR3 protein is CASSVAADTQYF. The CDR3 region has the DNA TGTGCCAGCAGCGTAGCGGCAGATACGCAGTATTTT. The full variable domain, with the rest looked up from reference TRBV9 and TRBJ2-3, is DSGVTQTPKHLITATGQRVTLRCSPRSGDLSVYWYQQSLDQGLQFLIQYYNGEERAKGNILERFSAQQFPDLHSELNLSSLELGDSALYFCASSVAADTQYFGPGTRLTVL.

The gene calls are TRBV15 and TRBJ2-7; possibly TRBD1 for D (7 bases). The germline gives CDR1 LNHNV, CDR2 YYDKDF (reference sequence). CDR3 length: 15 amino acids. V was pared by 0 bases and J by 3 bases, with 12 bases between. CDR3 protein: CATSREGGQLYEQYF. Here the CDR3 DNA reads TGTGCCACCAGCAGAGAGGGGGGACAGCTCTACGAGCAGTACTTC.

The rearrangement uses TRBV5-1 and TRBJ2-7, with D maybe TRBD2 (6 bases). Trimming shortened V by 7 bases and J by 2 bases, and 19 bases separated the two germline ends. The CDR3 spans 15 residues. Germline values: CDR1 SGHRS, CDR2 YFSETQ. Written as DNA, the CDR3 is TGCGCCAGCCACGGGGTAGGAGGGAAGGCCTACGAGCAGTACTTC. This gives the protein CASHGVGGKAYEQYF.

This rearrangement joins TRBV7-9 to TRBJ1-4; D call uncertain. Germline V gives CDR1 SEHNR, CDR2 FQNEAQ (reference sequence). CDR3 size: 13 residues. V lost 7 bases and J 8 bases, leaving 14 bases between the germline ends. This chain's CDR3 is CASTASVSEKLFF. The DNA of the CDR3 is TGTGCCAGCACCGCATCGGTATCCGAAAAACTGTTTTTT.

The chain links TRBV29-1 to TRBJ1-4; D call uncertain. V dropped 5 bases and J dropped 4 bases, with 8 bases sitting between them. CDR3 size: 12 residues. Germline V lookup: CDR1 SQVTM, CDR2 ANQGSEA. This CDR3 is CSVRLSNEKLFF. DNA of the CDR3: TGCAGCGTTAGACTGAGTAATGAAAAACTGTTTTTT.

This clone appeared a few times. The CDR3 bases are TGTGCCAGCAGTTTAGGCAAGAGGGCCACCTACGAGCAGTACTTC. Translation gives CASSLGKRATYEQYF. The genes are TRBV28 and TRBJ2-7, with a possible D match to TRBD2 (5 bases). The CDR3 runs to 15 residues. Germline-derived CDR1 and CDR2 are MDHEN and SYDVKM. Trimming removed 2 bases from V and 2 bases from J, with 13 bases in between.

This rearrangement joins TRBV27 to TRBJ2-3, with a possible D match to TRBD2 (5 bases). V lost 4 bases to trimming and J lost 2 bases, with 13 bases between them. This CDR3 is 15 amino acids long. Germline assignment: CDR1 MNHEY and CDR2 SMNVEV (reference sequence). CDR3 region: CASSSAGITTDTQYF. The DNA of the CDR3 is TGTGCCAGCAGTTCCGCCGGGATTACCACAGATACGCAGTATTTT.

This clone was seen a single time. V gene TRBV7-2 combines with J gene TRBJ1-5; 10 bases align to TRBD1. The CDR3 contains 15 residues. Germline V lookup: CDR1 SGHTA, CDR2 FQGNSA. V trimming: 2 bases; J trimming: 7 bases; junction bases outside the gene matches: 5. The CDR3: CASSLRQGAGQPQHF. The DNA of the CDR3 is TGTGCCAGCAGCTTAAGACAGGGGGCAGGACAGCCCCAGCATTTT.

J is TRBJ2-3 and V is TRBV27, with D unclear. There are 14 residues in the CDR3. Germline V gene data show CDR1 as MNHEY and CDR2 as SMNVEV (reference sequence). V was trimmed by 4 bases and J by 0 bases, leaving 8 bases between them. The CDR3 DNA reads TGTGCCAGCAGTTCCTATTATAGCACAGATACGCAGTATTTT. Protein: CASSSYYSTDTQYF.

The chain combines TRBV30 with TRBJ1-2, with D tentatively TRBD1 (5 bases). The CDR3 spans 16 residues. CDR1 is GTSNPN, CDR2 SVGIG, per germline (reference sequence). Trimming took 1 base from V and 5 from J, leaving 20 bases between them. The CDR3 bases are TGTGCCTGGAGTGGGGCCCCCCCCGGGGGGAAATATGGCTACACCTTC. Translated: CAWSGAPPGGKYGYTF. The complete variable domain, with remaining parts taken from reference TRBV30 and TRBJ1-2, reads SQTIHQWPATLVQPVGSPLSLECTVEGTSNPNLYWYRQAAGRGLQLLFYSVGIGQISSEVPQNLSASRPQDRQFILSSKKLLLSDSGFYLCAWSGAPPGGKYGYTFGSGTRLTVV.

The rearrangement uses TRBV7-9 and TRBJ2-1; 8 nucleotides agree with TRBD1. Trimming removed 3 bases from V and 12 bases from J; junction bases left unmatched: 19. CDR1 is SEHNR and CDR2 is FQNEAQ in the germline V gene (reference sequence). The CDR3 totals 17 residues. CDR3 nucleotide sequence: TGTGCCAGCAGCTTCGTGGGGGGACAGGCCTCTAGGGACGGGCAGTTCTTC. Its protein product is CASSFVGGQASRDGQFF.

The CDR3 bases are TGTGCCAGCAGCCTCCAGAGCGGGACTAGAACTCAAGAGACCCAGTACTTC. Amino acid sequence: CASSLQSGTRTQETQYF. V usage is TRBV9 and J usage is TRBJ2-5; 8 bases are a match to TRBD2. The germline V gene has CDR1 SGDLS and CDR2 YYNGEE. J was trimmed by 2 bases and V by 4 bases; bases with no gene match: 13. This CDR3 has 17 residues.

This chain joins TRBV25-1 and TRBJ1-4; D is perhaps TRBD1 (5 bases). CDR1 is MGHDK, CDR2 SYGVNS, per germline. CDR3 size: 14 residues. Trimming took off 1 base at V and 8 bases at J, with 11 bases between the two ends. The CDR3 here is CASSEFRDREKLFF. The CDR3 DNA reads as TGTGCCAGCAGTGAATTCAGGGATCGAGAAAAACTGTTTTTT. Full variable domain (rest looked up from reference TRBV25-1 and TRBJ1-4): EADIYQTPRYLVIGTGKKITLECSQTMGHDKMYWYQQDPGMELHLIHYSYGVNSTEKGDLSSESTVSRIRTEHFPLTLESARPSHTSQYLCASSEFRDREKLFFGSGTQLSVL.

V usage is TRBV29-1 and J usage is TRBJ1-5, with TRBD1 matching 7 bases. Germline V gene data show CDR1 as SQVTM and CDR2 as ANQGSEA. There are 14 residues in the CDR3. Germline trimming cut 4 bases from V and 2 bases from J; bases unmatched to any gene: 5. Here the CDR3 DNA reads TGCAGCGTTGCGACAGGGTCGGGCAATCAGCCCCAGCATTTT. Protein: CSVATGSGNQPQHF.

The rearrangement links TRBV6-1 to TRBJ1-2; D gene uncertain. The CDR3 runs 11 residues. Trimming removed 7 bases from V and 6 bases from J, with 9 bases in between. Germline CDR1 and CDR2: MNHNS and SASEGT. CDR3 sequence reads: CASNRVDGYTF. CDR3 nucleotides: TGTGCCAGCAACAGAGTCGATGGCTACACCTTC.

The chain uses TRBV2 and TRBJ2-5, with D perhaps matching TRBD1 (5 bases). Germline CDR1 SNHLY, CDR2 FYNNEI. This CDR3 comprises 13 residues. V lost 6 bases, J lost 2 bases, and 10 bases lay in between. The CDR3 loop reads CASSPDRQETQYF. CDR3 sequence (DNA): TGTGCCAGCAGCCCTGACAGACAAGAGACCCAGTACTTC.

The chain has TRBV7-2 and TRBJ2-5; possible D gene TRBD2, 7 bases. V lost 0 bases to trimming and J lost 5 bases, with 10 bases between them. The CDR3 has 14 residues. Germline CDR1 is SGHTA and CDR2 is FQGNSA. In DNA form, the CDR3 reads TGTGCCAGCAGCTTAGCGGGGGGGCCGGAGACCCAGTACTTC. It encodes CASSLAGGPETQYF.

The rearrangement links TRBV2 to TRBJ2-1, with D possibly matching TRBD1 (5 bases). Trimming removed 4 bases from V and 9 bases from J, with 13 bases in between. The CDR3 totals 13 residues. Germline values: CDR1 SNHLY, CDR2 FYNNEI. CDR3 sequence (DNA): TGTGCCAGCAGTGTCCAGAGAAGGGGTGAGCAGTTCTTC. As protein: CASSVQRRGEQFF.

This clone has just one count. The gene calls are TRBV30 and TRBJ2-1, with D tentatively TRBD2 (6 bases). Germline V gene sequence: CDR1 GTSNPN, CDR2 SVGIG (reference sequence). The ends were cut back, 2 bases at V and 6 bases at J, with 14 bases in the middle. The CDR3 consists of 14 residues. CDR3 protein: CAWSRLGGSNEQFF. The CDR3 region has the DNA TGTGCCTGGAGTCGACTAGGAGGGAGCAATGAGCAGTTCTTC.

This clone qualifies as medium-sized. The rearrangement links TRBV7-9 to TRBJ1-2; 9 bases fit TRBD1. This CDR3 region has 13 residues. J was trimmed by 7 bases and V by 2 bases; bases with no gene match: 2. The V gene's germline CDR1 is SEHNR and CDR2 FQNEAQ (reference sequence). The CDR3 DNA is TGTGCCAGCAGCTTATCGACAGGGGGTGGCTACACCTTC. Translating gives CASSLSTGGGYTF.

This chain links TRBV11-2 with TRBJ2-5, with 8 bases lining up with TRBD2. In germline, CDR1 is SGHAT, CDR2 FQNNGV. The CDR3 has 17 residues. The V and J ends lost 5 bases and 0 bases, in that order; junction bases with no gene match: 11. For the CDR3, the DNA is TGTGCCAGCAGCCAGGGCCCGGGGGGGGACAACCAAGAGACCCAGTACTTC. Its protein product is CASSQGPGGDNQETQYF.

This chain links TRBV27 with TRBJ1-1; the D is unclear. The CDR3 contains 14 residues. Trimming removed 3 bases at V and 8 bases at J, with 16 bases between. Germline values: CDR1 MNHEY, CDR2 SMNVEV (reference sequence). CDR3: CASSFSTTAGEAFF. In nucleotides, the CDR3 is TGTGCCAGCAGTTTCTCGACAACGGCGGGGGAAGCTTTCTTT.

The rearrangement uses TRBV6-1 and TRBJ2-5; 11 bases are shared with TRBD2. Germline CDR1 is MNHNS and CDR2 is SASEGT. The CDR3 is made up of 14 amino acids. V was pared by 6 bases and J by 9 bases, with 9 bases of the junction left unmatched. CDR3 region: CASRGTTSGVPQYF. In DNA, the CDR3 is TGTGCCAGCAGGGGGACGACTAGCGGGGTGCCCCAGTACTTC.

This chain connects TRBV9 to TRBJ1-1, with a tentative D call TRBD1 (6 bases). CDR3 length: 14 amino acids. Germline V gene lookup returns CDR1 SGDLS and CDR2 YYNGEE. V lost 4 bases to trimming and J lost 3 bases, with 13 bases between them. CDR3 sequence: CASSTRRTDTEAFF. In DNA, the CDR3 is TGTGCCAGCAGCACCCGGCGGACAGACACTGAAGCTTTCTTT.

The CDR3 loop reads CAILSGGMGNEQFF. CDR3 DNA: TGTGCCATCCTTAGCGGGGGCATGGGCAATGAGCAGTTCTTC. The V and J genes are TRBV10-3 and TRBJ2-1; 9 positions agree with TRBD2. Germline lookup yields CDR1 ENHRY and CDR2 SYGVKD. This CDR3 spans 14 amino acids. Trimming cost V 8 bases and J 6 bases; bases outside gene matches: 8.